The sequence of this T cell receptor beta chain was determined in a study of circulating CD8 cells and anti-PD-1 response in melanoma. Four subsets defined by PD-1 and/or TIGIT were sorted from live CD3+CD8+TCRalphabeta+ cells. Using 15 ng of total RNA, TCR libraries were made with the QIAseq Immune Repertoire TCR panel. TCRdb reprocessed the reads with MiXCR, giving one entry per CDR3 protein. Of fewer than 1,000 distinct CDR3 sequences in the sample, 9.5% to 15% were seen once. Losses at the gene ends were 7 bases for V and 6 bases for J; bases not matched to a gene: 11. Per the germline V gene, CDR1 is KGHDR and CDR2 is SFDVKD. This CDR3 contains 17 residues.

The chain combines TRBV24-1 with TRBJ2-3; TRBD2 matches 14 bases. The origin of this receptor is a human donor with melanoma. Sequenced here: CD8+ T cells from PBMCs, sampled at baseline or after one month of anti-PD-1 therapy (not recorded which). CDR3 in amino acids: CATSGLAGGSRTDTQYF. CDR3 DNA: TGTGCCACCAGCGGACTAGCGGGGGGCTCCCGTACGGATACGCAGTATTTT.